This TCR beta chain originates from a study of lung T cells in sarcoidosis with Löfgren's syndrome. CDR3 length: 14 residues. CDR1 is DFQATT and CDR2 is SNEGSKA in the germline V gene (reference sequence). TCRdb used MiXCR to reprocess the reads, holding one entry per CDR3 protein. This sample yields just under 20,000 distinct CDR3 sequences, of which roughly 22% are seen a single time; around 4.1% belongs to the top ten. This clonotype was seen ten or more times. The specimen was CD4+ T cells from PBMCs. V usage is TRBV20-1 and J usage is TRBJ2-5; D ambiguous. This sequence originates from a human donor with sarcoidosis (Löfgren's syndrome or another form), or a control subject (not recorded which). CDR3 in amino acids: CSASRMDRQETQYF. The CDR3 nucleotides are TGCAGCGCTTCACGTATGGATAGGCAAGAGACCCAGTACTTC.